Listed here are 25 T cell receptor beta chains from one sample, sequenced in a study of blood T cell repertoires in COVID-19. The method was immunoSEQ multiplex PCR; TCRdb's version includes in-frame clones alone and lacks a portion of them. The table includes 400,000 to 500,000 clones, about 88% detected once. Sequenced sample: PBMCs or T cells enriched from blood (not recorded which). These receptors all stem from a woman under 30 who had been exposed to COVID-19.

This rearrangement joins TRBV6-1 to TRBJ1-5; 8 bases line up with TRBD1. The germline V gene has CDR1 MNHNS and CDR2 SASEGT. After removal of 3 bases from V and 3 bases from J, the junction contained 4 bases not matched to a gene. The length of the CDR3 is 15 residues. DNA of the CDR3: TGTGCCAGCAGTGATCGGACAGGGAACAATCAGCCCCAGCATTTT. Amino acids: CASSDRTGNNQPQHF.

J is TRBJ2-1 and V is TRBV24-1; the D gene is possibly TRBD2 (6 bases). CDR1 and CDR2 from the germline V gene are KGHDR and SFDVKD. CDR3 size: 15 residues. The germline V and J ends were trimmed by 0 bases and 6 bases, with 11 bases remaining between them. CDR3 sequence: CATSDLGGGFNEQFF. The CDR3 bases are TGTGCCACCAGTGATTTGGGGGGAGGATTCAATGAGCAGTTCTTC.

This chain uses TRBV7-2 with TRBJ1-2, with TRBD1 matching 12 bases. The CDR3 consists of 18 residues. V lost 2 bases and J lost 0; bases outside the gene matches: 7. Germline CDR1 reads SGHTA; CDR2 reads FQGNSA. In DNA form, the CDR3 reads TGTGCCAGCAGCTTACCGGGACAGGGGGCGCCTGCTAACTATGGCTACACCTTC. The encoded protein is CASSLPGQGAPANYGYTF.

CDR3 DNA: TGTGCCAGCAGCCCACAGGGACTAGCGACCGGGGAGCTGTTTTTT. The encoded protein is CASSPQGLATGELFF. The chain combines TRBV7-2 with TRBJ2-2, with TRBD2 identical over 10 bases. This CDR3 has 15 amino acids. Losses at the gene ends were 5 bases for V and 5 bases for J; bases not matched to a gene: 5. Germline V gives CDR1 SGHTA, CDR2 FQGNSA.

The chain combines TRBV11-2 with TRBJ2-1, with TRBD2 matching over 10 bases. This CDR3 region has 15 residues. CDR1 is SGHAT and CDR2 is FQNNGV in the germline V gene. V lost 6 bases to trimming and J lost 12 bases; unmatched junction nucleotides: 14. The CDR3 nucleotides read TGTGCCAGCAGTCCCACTCTAGCGGGAGAGGTCGGGCAGTTCTTC. Encoded protein: CASSPTLAGEVGQFF.

The genes are TRBV19 and TRBJ1-1, with a weak D call TRBD1 (5 bases). CDR1 LNHDA and CDR2 SQIVND come from the germline V gene (reference sequence). V lost 1 base, J lost 4 bases, and 13 bases lay in between. CDR3 length equals 15 residues. For the CDR3, the DNA is TGTGCCAGTAGTATAGGGACACTGGGATTCACTGAAGCTTTCTTT. Amino acids: CASSIGTLGFTEAFF. Variable domain in full (rest from reference TRBV19 and TRBJ1-1): DGGITQSPKYLFRKEGQNVTLSCEQNLNHDAMYWYRQDPGQGLRLIYYSQIVNDFQKGDIAEGYSVSREKKESFPLTVTSAQKNPTAFYLCASSIGTLGFTEAFFGQGTRLTVV.

This clone was recorded only once. The chain recombines TRBV5-6 with TRBJ1-2; maybe TRBD1 (6 bases). Germline CDR1 reads SGHDT; CDR2 reads YYEEEE. This CDR3 is 13 amino acids long. V dropped 4 bases and J dropped 4 bases, with 11 bases sitting between them. This CDR3 reads CASSQGSAYGYTF. Written as DNA, the CDR3 is TGTGCCAGCAGCCAGGGGTCGGCCTATGGCTACACCTTC.

The chain links TRBV28 to TRBJ2-1; TRBD1 matches at 7 bases. Germline trimming cut 5 bases from V and 10 bases from J; bases unmatched to any gene: 11. CDR3 length equals 14 residues. CDR1 and CDR2 from the germline V gene are MDHEN and SYDVKM. CDR3 nucleotides: TGTGCCAGCAGTCCACCGGACAGGTTCGGGGAGCAGTTCTTC. Translating gives CASSPPDRFGEQFF.

This chain uses TRBV9 with TRBJ2-7; TRBD1 aligns across 8 bases. Germline V gives CDR1 SGDLS, CDR2 YYNGEE. This CDR3 has 14 amino acids. V trimming: 4 bases; J trimming: 5 bases; junction bases outside the gene matches: 8. The CDR3 reads CASSTGQGAHEQYF. CDR3 nucleotides: TGTGCCAGCAGCACAGGACAGGGAGCCCACGAGCAGTACTTC.

The sample holds one count of this clone. V gene TRBV12-3 or TRBV12-4 combines with J gene TRBJ1-2, with a possible D match to TRBD1 (6 bases). This CDR3 has 13 amino acids. V was shortened by 8 bases and J by 2 bases, with 12 bases between the two germline ends. The CDR3, as DNA: TGTGCCAGCCGTCCAGGACAGAACTATGGCTACACCTTC. It yields the protein CASRPGQNYGYTF.

The chain links TRBV7-9 to TRBJ2-7, with 7 bases matching TRBD2. The CDR3 has 16 residues. After removal of 1 base from V and 2 bases from J, the junction contained 8 bases not matched to a gene. Germline-derived CDR1 and CDR2 are SEHNR and FQNEAQ (reference sequence). The CDR3, as DNA: TGTGCCAGCAGCTTAGGTGGGCGCGGGAGCGCCTACGAGCAGTACTTC. Amino acids: CASSLGGRGSAYEQYF.

This clone was seen once. The rearrangement joins TRBV24-1 to TRBJ2-3; 7 nucleotides align to TRBD2. This CDR3 is 15 amino acids long. Trimming at V came to 3 bases and at J to 0 bases, leaving 2 bases not matched to a gene. In germline, CDR1 is KGHDR, CDR2 SFDVKD. The CDR3 coding sequence is TGTGCCACCAGTGATCCTAGCGGTAGCACAGATACGCAGTATTTT. Its translation: CATSDPSGSTDTQYF.

The chain has TRBV13 and TRBJ2-1, with TRBD2 matching 10 bases. CDR1 and CDR2 (germline): PRHDT, FYEKMQ (reference sequence). Germline trimming cut 1 base from V and 0 bases from J; bases unmatched to any gene: 3. The CDR3 has 17 residues. The CDR3 spells CASSLVLAGDSYNEQFF. For the CDR3, the DNA is TGTGCCAGCAGCTTAGTGCTAGCGGGAGACTCCTACAATGAGCAGTTCTTC.

The chain employs TRBV18 and TRBJ1-4, with D uncertain. This CDR3 has 14 residues. CDR1 is KGHSH, CDR2 LQKENI, per germline. With 4 bases removed from V and 3 bases from J, the gap between germline ends came to 9 bases. The CDR3 loop is CASSLGASNEKLFF. The DNA for the CDR3 is TGTGCCAGCTCACTCGGAGCCTCTAATGAAAAACTGTTTTTT.

The chain combines TRBV7-9 with TRBJ2-1; 10 positions match TRBD2. CDR3 length equals 15 residues. The V and J ends lost 1 base and 3 bases, in that order; junction bases with no gene match: 0. The V gene's germline CDR1 is SEHNR and CDR2 FQNEAQ (reference sequence). The CDR3 loop is CASSLVAGGYNEQFF. As DNA, the CDR3 is TGTGCCAGCAGCTTAGTAGCGGGGGGCTACAATGAGCAGTTCTTC.

V and J are TRBV28 and TRBJ1-1; D is unclear. CDR3 length equals 15 residues. Trimming pared 3 bases from V and 4 bases from J, leaving 15 bases between. Germline V gene lookup returns CDR1 MDHEN and CDR2 SYDVKM. The CDR3 reads CASSFYPGGSTEAFF. DNA for the CDR3: TGTGCCAGCAGTTTTTACCCTGGCGGGAGCACTGAAGCTTTCTTT. The full variable domain, rest sourced from reference TRBV28 and TRBJ1-1, is DVKVTQSSRYLVKRTGEKVFLECVQDMDHENMFWYRQDPGLGLRLIYFSYDVKMKEKGDIPEGYSVSREKKERFSLILESASTNQTSMYLCASSFYPGGSTEAFFGQGTRLTVV.

This sequence joins TRBV28 and TRBJ2-1, with D possibly TRBD2 on 6 matching bases. Germline values: CDR1 MDHEN, CDR2 SYDVKM. Trimming took off 7 bases at V and 3 bases at J, with 16 bases between the two ends. This CDR3 has 15 amino acids. The DNA for the CDR3 is TGTGCCAGCAAACGGAGGAGGGCCGACTACAATGAGCAGTTCTTC. Protein: CASKRRRADYNEQFF.

The chain joins TRBV29-1 to TRBJ2-3, with no clear D. The germline V gene encodes CDR1 SQVTM and CDR2 ANQGSEA. V dropped 2 bases and J dropped 4 bases, with 19 bases sitting between them. The CDR3 covers 16 residues. CDR3 in amino acids: CSVEPPPQSEADTQYF. The CDR3 bases are TGCAGCGTTGAACCCCCGCCCCAGTCTGAGGCAGATACGCAGTATTTT.

V usage is TRBV6-4 and J usage is TRBJ1-5, with a weak D call TRBD1 (5 bases). The CDR3 length is 13 residues. Germline lookup yields CDR1 MRHNA and CDR2 SNTAGT. V was shortened by 6 bases and J by 5 bases, with 11 bases between the two germline ends. The CDR3 DNA reads TGTGCCAGCAGCCAGGGTGAAGATCAGCCCCAGCATTTT. Its protein product is CASSQGEDQPQHF.

This clone came up a few times. The chain carries TRBV1 and TRBJ2-1; the table's D call, TRBD1, was not checked against the DNA. TRBV1 is termed a pseudogene. There are 17 residues in the CDR3. Here the CDR3 reads CTSSQGGDSSSHNEQFF. CDR3 nucleotides: TGCACCAGCAGCCAAGGGGGCGACTCCTCCTCCCACAATGAGCAGTTCTTC.

The rearrangement joins TRBV28 to TRBJ2-3; D uncertain. Germline values: CDR1 MDHEN, CDR2 SYDVKM. Trimming took 6 bases from V and 2 from J, leaving 6 bases between them. The CDR3 has 12 amino acids. Written as DNA, the CDR3 is TGTGCCAGCAGGTCTTACACAGATACGCAGTATTTT. Protein sequence: CASRSYTDTQYF. The complete variable domain, with remaining parts taken from reference TRBV28 and TRBJ2-3, reads DVKVTQSSRYLVKRTGEKVFLECVQDMDHENMFWYRQDPGLGLRLIYFSYDVKMKEKGDIPEGYSVSREKKERFSLILESASTNQTSMYLCASRSYTDTQYFGPGTRLTVL.

In this sample, this clone turned up a few times. The chain couples TRBV4-3 to TRBJ1-3, with D unresolved. This CDR3 is built from 16 residues. Trimming pared 1 base from V and 0 bases from J, leaving 10 bases between. Germline V gene sequence: CDR1 LGHNA, CDR2 YSLEER. CDR3 loop: CASSQVGGYSGNTIYF. CDR3 coding DNA: TGCGCCAGCAGCCAAGTAGGCGGATACTCTGGAAACACCATATATTTT.

The genes are TRBV19 and TRBJ2-3; 14 bases agree with TRBD2. V trimming: 10 bases; J trimming: 2 bases; junction bases outside the gene matches: 11. Germline CDR1 is LNHDA and CDR2 is SQIVND (reference sequence). This CDR3 has 17 residues. CDR3 sequence reads: CATSGLAGVGFTDTQYF. The CDR3 DNA reads as TGTGCCACCTCGGGACTAGCGGGAGTAGGGTTCACAGATACGCAGTATTTT.

This clone appeared once. J is TRBJ2-7 and V is TRBV9; 7 bases agree with TRBD1. Unmatched junction bases numbered 2, after V lost 1 base and J lost 1 base. The CDR3 runs to 14 residues. CDR1 is SGDLS, CDR2 YYNGEE, per germline. This CDR3 reads CASSVSGQSYEQYF. The CDR3 nucleotides are TGTGCCAGCAGCGTATCGGGACAGTCCTACGAGCAGTACTTC. The variable domain in full, completed from reference TRBV9 and TRBJ2-7, reads DSGVTQTPKHLITATGQRVTLRCSPRSGDLSVYWYQQSLDQGLQFLIQYYNGEERAKGNILERFSAQQFPDLHSELNLSSLELGDSALYFCASSVSGQSYEQYFGPGTRLTVT.

V and J are TRBV19 and TRBJ2-1; D unclear. Germline CDR1 is LNHDA and CDR2 is SQIVND (reference sequence). CDR3 length: 12 residues. With 3 bases removed from V and 7 bases from J, the gap between germline ends came to 7 bases. DNA of the CDR3: TGTGCCAGTAGTATGGGCATAAATGAGCAGTTCTTC. Protein: CASSMGINEQFF.